This T cell receptor beta chain is drawn from a study of control samples from healthy donors and cancer patients (dated by TCRdb to 2018 to 2020). Libraries were made using the immunoSEQ multiplex PCR assay. TCRdb's version of the immuneACCESS table is confined to in-frame rearrangements and falls short of the full clone set. An unresolved V gene accounts for under half of the shortfall where checked; the remainder is of unknown origin. This sample holds approximately 52,000 clones; approximately 90% were observed only once. The ten largest clones add up to over 13% of the sample. Points on this clone: Its antigen remains unidentified. No much larger clone exists at a distance of one base, and base qualities are not known.

The CDR3 covers 13 residues, taking in both the cysteine and the phenylalanine. Only the CDR3 portion is preserved as DNA: 39 bases, with reading frame beginning at the first base. As encoded in the germline V gene, CDR1 is ENHRY while CDR2 is SYGVKD. Relative to germline, V is 6 bases shorter and J is 0 bases shorter, with 6 bases between their ends. The sequence derives from a man in his 60s with head and neck cancer. Material for sequencing was PBMCs. Rearrangement joined TRBV10-3 to TRBJ1-3, with the D gene uncertain. In nucleotide form, the sequence is TGTGCCATCAGGGAAAGCTCTGGAAACACCATATATTTT. Translated, it gives CAIRESSGNTIYF.